This note documents a single T cell receptor (beta chain) sequence. Its antigen remains unknown. The data stem from a study of T-cell memory formation after mild COVID-19. Overall study results and limits: Clones that got smaller from day 15 to 85 had even CD4/CD8, while clones growing later tipped toward CD4+.

TCRdb re-called the 5' RACE reads with MiXCR, one entry per CDR3 protein. The repertoire holds 450,000 to 650,000 distinct CDR3 sequences, with more than 15% as singletons. Germline values: CDR1 SEHNR, CDR2 FQNEAQ (reference sequence). V lost 2 bases, J lost 3 bases, and 8 bases stayed unmatched. The CDR3 has 16 amino acids. Sequenced material: PBMCs or a T cell subset sorted from them (not recorded which). The TCR originated in an adult woman who had mild COVID-19 (a few samples of this study predate the infection). Cell type and time point are not known. The J gene is TRBJ1-1, the V gene TRBV7-9, with 8 bases that match TRBD1. The CDR3 loop reads CASSLSQTGEDTEAFF. CDR3 bases: TGTGCCAGCAGCTTATCCCAGACAGGGGAAGACACTGAAGCTTTCTTT.